A single T cell receptor (beta chain) is shown here with its context. What it binds is not known. The data belong to a study of beta chain features in type 1 diabetes. Points from the study as a whole: A moderate, significant TCRB CDR3 shortening appeared in type 1 diabetes across four CD4+ subsets. There were fewer insertions and more deletions at the VDJ junctions of type 1 diabetes patients.

V lost 7 bases, J lost 0 bases, and 7 bases stayed unmatched. The CDR3 extends over 14 amino acids. Germline CDR1 and CDR2: SQVTM and ANQGSEA. Every isolated RNA sample was fully reverse transcribed, so sequencing captured expressed TCRB transcripts. The assay was immunoSEQ multiplex PCR, and TCRdb's table has in-frame clones only and misses some. Among over 200,000 clones listed, roughly a tenth were seen once. The purity of all sorted populations exceeded 95%. Sequencing was performed on naive CD4+ T cells from blood. V gene TRBV29-1 combines with J gene TRBJ1-2, with 8 bases fitting TRBD1. This receptor was taken from a man younger than 45 with type 1 diabetes. The CDR3 DNA follows: TGCAGCGCTGCCGGGACAGGAGCTAACTATGGCTACACCTTC. As protein: CSAAGTGANYGYTF.